This paragraph reports one TCR beta chain. Its specificity is not known. This entry is derived from a study of cytomegalovirus exposure and HLA in healthy donors. The PCR employed 60 Vbeta primers together with 13 Jbeta primers. The protocol was immunoSEQ multiplex PCR, while the TCRdb copy is restricted to in-frame clones and leaves out a portion. The sample lists about 140,000 clones, approximately 81% occurring once. Regarding the study as a whole: The authors enumerated around 150 TCR beta chains as linked to cytomegalovirus.

The V end was cut by 0 bases, the J end by 4 bases, with 7 bases between. The CDR3 length is 14 residues. Sequenced sample: PBMCs. The chain links TRBV6-7 to TRBJ1-5, with no clear D. TRBV6-7 is filed as an ORF, its function uncertain. The clonotype was recovered from a boy younger than 10 in good health and CMV-seronegative. The CDR3, as DNA: TGTGCCAGCAGTTACTCGGTGGCAAATCAGCCCCAGCATTTT. This translates into CASSYSVANQPQHF.